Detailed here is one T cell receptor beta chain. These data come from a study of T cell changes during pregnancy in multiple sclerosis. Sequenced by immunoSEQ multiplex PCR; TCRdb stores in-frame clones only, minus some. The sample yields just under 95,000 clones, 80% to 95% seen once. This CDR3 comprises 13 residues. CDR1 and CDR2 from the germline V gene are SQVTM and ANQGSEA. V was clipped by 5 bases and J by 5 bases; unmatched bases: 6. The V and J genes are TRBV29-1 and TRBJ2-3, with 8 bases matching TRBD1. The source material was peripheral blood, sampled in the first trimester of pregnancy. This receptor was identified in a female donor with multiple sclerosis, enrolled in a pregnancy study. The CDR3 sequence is CSVQGQVVDTQYF. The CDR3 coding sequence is TGCAGCGTTCAGGGACAGGTGGTAGATACGCAGTATTTT.